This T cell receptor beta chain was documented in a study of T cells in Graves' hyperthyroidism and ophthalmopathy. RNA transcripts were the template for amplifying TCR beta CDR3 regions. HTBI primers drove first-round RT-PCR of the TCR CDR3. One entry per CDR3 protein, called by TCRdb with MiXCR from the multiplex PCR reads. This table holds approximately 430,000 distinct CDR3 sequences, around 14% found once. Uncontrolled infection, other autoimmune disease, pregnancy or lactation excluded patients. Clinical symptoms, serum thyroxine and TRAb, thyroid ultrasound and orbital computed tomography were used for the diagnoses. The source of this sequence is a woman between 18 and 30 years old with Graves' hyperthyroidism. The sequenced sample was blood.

CDR3 protein: CASSIASGLYNEQFF. The DNA for the CDR3 is TGTGCCAGTAGCATCGCGAGCGGACTCTACAATGAGCAGTTCTTC. The chain is built from TRBV19 and TRBJ2-1, with a tentative D call TRBD2 (5 bases). The CDR3 extends over 15 amino acids. Trimming pared 6 bases from V and 3 bases from J, leaving 15 bases between. In germline, CDR1 is LNHDA, CDR2 SQIVND (reference sequence).